These T cell receptor beta chains were read from a single sample in a study of T cells after yellow fever vaccination. MiXCR, applied by TCRdb to the 5' RACE reads, yields one record per CDR3 protein. The sample includes hundreds of thousands of distinct CDR3 sequences, 15% to 20% of them seen just once. The sample in question was PBMCs, obtained before the yellow fever booster vaccination. These receptors all come from a man aged 18-30 years who received the YFV17D yellow fever vaccine. Each CDR3 is given without its conserved first and last residue. The order of the fields is CDR3 protein, V gene, D gene. A D gene is named only where the DNA matches it firmly.

CDR3 protein: VRPGGFGTEAF; V gene: TRBV20-1; D gene: NA
CDR3 protein: SAVAGGRDGELF; V gene: TRBV29-1; D gene: TRBD2
CDR3 protein: ASSQDRGETQY; V gene: TRBV4-3; D gene: NA
CDR3 protein: ASSYNGYT; V gene: TRBV2; D gene: NA
CDR3 protein: ASSLALASGDNEQF; V gene: TRBV5-1; D gene: TRBD2
CDR3 protein: ASSEEIRIEPLYGYT; V gene: TRBV10-2; D gene: NA
CDR3 protein: SALGPRNEQF; V gene: TRBV20-1; D gene: NA
CDR3 protein: ASSLNTDSEQF; V gene: TRBV7-3; D gene: NA
CDR3 protein: ASSLVASGGATADTQY; V gene: TRBV5-1; D gene: TRBD2
CDR3 protein: ASILGETQY; V gene: TRBV6-2/TRBV6-3; D gene: NA
CDR3 protein: ASSPADGKETQY; V gene: TRBV18; D gene: NA
CDR3 protein: SVDPAGALGDTQY; V gene: TRBV29-1; D gene: TRBD2
CDR3 protein: ASSPLGGQDQPQH; V gene: TRBV7-9; D gene: NA
CDR3 protein: ASSPGPGGYQETQY; V gene: TRBV18; D gene: NA
CDR3 protein: ASSLAGARGANVLT; V gene: TRBV5-5; D gene: NA
CDR3 protein: ASSPPSGSSYNEQF; V gene: TRBV18; D gene: NA
CDR3 protein: ARLKGSTEAF; V gene: TRBV19; D gene: NA
CDR3 protein: ASSLAEGLEPQH; V gene: TRBV7-8; D gene: NA
CDR3 protein: SAAISAVGTQY; V gene: TRBV20-1; D gene: NA
CDR3 protein: ASSLDRVTGELF; V gene: TRBV5-1; D gene: NA
CDR3 protein: ASSLGPRGNEQF; V gene: TRBV7-6; D gene: NA
CDR3 protein: SASGLAPDTQY; V gene: TRBV20-1; D gene: TRBD2
CDR3 protein: SCLRGGYSYNEQF; V gene: TRBV20-1; D gene: TRBD2
CDR3 protein: ASSTTDRGYTDTQY; V gene: TRBV12-3/TRBV12-4; D gene: TRBD1
CDR3 protein: SARTGEGAGNTIY; V gene: TRBV20-1; D gene: TRBD1
CDR3 protein: ASSLIENSPLH; V gene: TRBV12-3/TRBV12-4; D gene: NA
CDR3 protein: ASSPIETGNTGELF; V gene: TRBV18; D gene: NA
CDR3 protein: ASRAGGREEQF; V gene: TRBV19; D gene: TRBD2
CDR3 protein: ASSHTRNQGLEPATNEKLF; V gene: TRBV3-2; D gene: NA
CDR3 protein: ASSPRGGNYGYT; V gene: TRBV28; D gene: NA
CDR3 protein: ASSPGLETEQF; V gene: TRBV7-2; D gene: TRBD2
CDR3 protein: ASSILTRGAGELF; V gene: TRBV27; D gene: NA
CDR3 protein: ASRPGTDYGYT; V gene: TRBV28; D gene: NA
CDR3 protein: ASSGQLGVWDIQY; V gene: TRBV7-9; D gene: NA
CDR3 protein: ASSPETGRAKNIQY; V gene: TRBV7-2; D gene: TRBD1
CDR3 protein: SVEDPQGVTYEQY; V gene: TRBV29-1; D gene: TRBD1
CDR3 protein: SAAPTSGGAVGNEQF; V gene: TRBV20-1; D gene: TRBD2
CDR3 protein: SVGAAGYEQY; V gene: TRBV29-1; D gene: NA
CDR3 protein: ASSSTGITDTQY; V gene: TRBV28; D gene: TRBD1
CDR3 protein: ASGLGGTMNTEAF; V gene: TRBV12-5; D gene: NA
CDR3 protein: ASSRVGSPLH; V gene: TRBV18; D gene: NA